The 25 T cell receptor beta chains below were found in one sample sequenced in a study of T cell responses to AZD1222 COVID-19 vaccine. Using immunoSEQ multiplex PCR, the repertoire was profiled, and TCRdb retains in-frame clones only, with some absent. The sample holds 57,000 or so clones; roughly four fifths are singletons and the top ten take 26%. Source: peripheral blood, taken 28 days after the second AZD1222 dose. The receptors were sampled from an adult who received the AZD1222 COVID-19 vaccine.

The chain is built from TRBV5-8 and TRBJ2-3, with a weak D call TRBD1 (6 bases). The germline V gene has CDR1 SGHTS and CDR2 YDEGEE. With 0 bases removed from V and 7 bases from J, the gap between germline ends came to 18 bases. The CDR3 contains 16 residues. CDR3 DNA: TGTGCCAGCAGCTTGGGTCATGGGACAAGGGGACATACGCAGTATTTT. It specifies CASSLGHGTRGHTQYF.

This clone was detected only once. The chain has TRBV7-2 and TRBJ2-5, with D maybe TRBD1 (5 bases). Germline V gives CDR1 SGHTA, CDR2 FQGNSA. The CDR3 totals 13 residues. Trimming stripped 7 bases from V and 5 bases from J, with 14 bases between. Here the CDR3 DNA reads TGTGCCAGCACCCAAGGGGCCAGGGAGACCCAGTACTTC. Translating it yields CASTQGARETQYF. The entire variable domain, with the rest obtained from reference TRBV7-2 and TRBJ2-5, is as follows: GAGVSQSPSNKVTEKGKDVELRCDPISGHTALYWYRQSLGQGLEFLIYFQGNSAPDKSGLPSDRFSAERTGGSVSTLTIQRTQQEDSAVYLCASTQGARETQYFGPGTRLLVL.

In its sample, this clone was seen once. V usage is TRBV28 and J usage is TRBJ2-7; D call uncertain. Trimming left V 3 bases short and J 2 bases short, with 11 bases between. Germline V gene sequence: CDR1 MDHEN, CDR2 SYDVKM. The CDR3 runs 14 residues. In DNA form, the CDR3 reads TGTGCCAGCAGTTTTCCAGCAACCCCCTACGAGCAGTACTTC. The encoded protein is CASSFPATPYEQYF.

This clone came up once. The CDR3 bases are TGTGCCAGCAGCTTAGCGCGTGGGACAGGGAACTCCTACGAGCAGTACTTC. It translates to CASSLARGTGNSYEQYF. The chain uses TRBV11-1 and TRBJ2-7; 9 nucleotides match TRBD1. V shed 0 bases, J shed 0 bases, and the junction held 6 bases outside the gene matches. Germline CDR1 reads SGHAT; CDR2 reads FQDESV (reference sequence). The CDR3 is 17 residues long.

The genes are TRBV19 and TRBJ1-2; TRBD1 matches 7 bases. CDR3 length: 14 residues. The germline V gene has CDR1 LNHDA and CDR2 SQIVND (reference sequence). The V gene end was trimmed by 4 bases and the J gene end by 4 bases; junction bases not matched to a gene: 6. The CDR3 reads CASSRGQSSYGYTF. The CDR3 nucleotides are TGTGCCAGTAGTAGGGGACAGTCTAGCTATGGCTACACCTTC.

This sequence joins TRBV5-8 and TRBJ2-1, with no clear D. There are 17 residues in the CDR3. Per the germline V gene, CDR1 is SGHTS and CDR2 is YDEGEE. V gave up 4 bases and J gave up 0 bases, with 17 bases separating them. CDR3 DNA: TGTGCCAGCAGCGCGGCGGCAACCTCGAGCTCCTACAATGAGCAGTTCTTC. This translates into CASSAAATSSSYNEQFF.

The V call is TRBV12-3 or TRBV12-4, the J call TRBJ2-5; D is undetermined. This CDR3 spans 12 amino acids. V dropped 5 bases and J dropped 4 bases, with 8 bases sitting between them. The CDR3 DNA sequence: TGTGCCAGCAGTGCAGCCGGAGAGACCCAGTACTTC. Protein sequence: CASSAAGETQYF.

V and J are TRBV30 and TRBJ1-1; D remains unclear. There are 13 residues in the CDR3. V lost 3 bases, J lost 1 base, and 9 bases lay in between. CDR1 is GTSNPN and CDR2 is SVGIG in the germline V gene (reference sequence). CDR3 nucleotide sequence: TGTGCCTGGAGCCATGCAGGGAACACTGAAGCTTTCTTT. This sequence encodes CAWSHAGNTEAFF.

This clone was detected only a few times. This rearrangement joins TRBV28 to TRBJ1-1, with D possibly being TRBD1 (6 bases). V lost 2 bases and J lost 1, with 17 bases in between. CDR1 and CDR2 (germline): MDHEN, SYDVKM. CDR3 length: 17 amino acids. The CDR3 DNA follows: TGTGCCAGCAGTTTAGGGGGGGCAGGGGTGTGGAACACTGAAGCTTTCTTT. Translated: CASSLGGAGVWNTEAFF.

V and J are TRBV28 and TRBJ1-1; TRBD1 is a possible D gene (6 bases). The length of the CDR3 is 14 residues. Germline loops: CDR1 MDHEN, CDR2 SYDVKM. V lost 3 bases and J 5 bases, leaving 13 bases between the germline ends. CDR3 sequence (DNA): TGTGCCAGCAGTTTTGGGGGCGAAAGGACTGAAGCTTTCTTT. It encodes CASSFGGERTEAFF.

This chain uses TRBV4-3 with TRBJ1-2, with 9 bases aligning to TRBD1. CDR1 is LGHNA and CDR2 is YSLEER in the germline V gene. This CDR3 contains 14 residues. Unmatched junction bases numbered 2, after V lost 1 base and J lost 5 bases. In DNA, the CDR3 is TGCGCCAGCAGCCAAGCCGGACAGGGGTATGGCTACACCTTC. It encodes CASSQAGQGYGYTF.

This clone was observed a single time. This rearrangement joins TRBV5-4 to TRBJ2-5; D is perhaps TRBD2 (6 bases). Germline CDR1 reads SGHNT; CDR2 reads YYREEE (reference sequence). Trimming took off 3 bases at V and 5 bases at J, with 17 bases between the two ends. CDR3 length: 15 residues. The CDR3 coding sequence is TGTGCCAGCAGCTCCGCACGGGCGGAGGGTGAGACCCAGTACTTC. It codes for CASSSARAEGETQYF.

This chain links TRBV30 with TRBJ1-2, with 9 nucleotides matching TRBD1. J lost 4 bases, V lost 0 bases, and 6 bases had no gene match. Germline-derived CDR1 and CDR2 are GTSNPN and SVGIG (reference sequence). The CDR3 spans 15 residues. The CDR3 DNA follows: TGTGCCTGGAGTGTATCTGGGACAGGGTCCTATGGCTACACCTTC. Its protein product is CAWSVSGTGSYGYTF.

This chain connects TRBV9 to TRBJ1-4; D is undetermined. The CDR3 sequence is 13 residues long. Looked up from germline, CDR1 is SGDLS and CDR2 is YYNGEE. The V gene lost 4 bases and the J gene lost 16 bases, with 20 bases spanning the gap. This CDR3 reads CASSLDPDIPGFF. The CDR3, as DNA: TGTGCCAGCAGCTTAGACCCAGACATCCCAGGGTTTTTT.

In its sample, this clone was seen once. This chain uses TRBV7-9 with TRBJ2-1, with 7 nucleotides matching TRBD2. The germline gives CDR1 SEHNR, CDR2 FQNEAQ (reference sequence). The V and J ends lost 5 bases and 4 bases, in that order; junction bases with no gene match: 8. CDR3 length equals 15 residues. This CDR3 reads CASSPGGGRYNEQFF. In nucleotides, the CDR3 is TGTGCCAGCAGCCCCGGCGGGGGTCGGTACAATGAGCAGTTCTTC.

The V and J genes are TRBV6-5 and TRBJ1-6; 7 bases line up with TRBD1. The CDR3 runs to 15 residues. Germline V gene sequence: CDR1 MNHEY, CDR2 SVGAGI. The V gene end was trimmed by 8 bases and the J gene end by 0 bases; junction bases not matched to a gene: 4. The CDR3 DNA reads TGTGCCAGCCGGAAGGGGGCCTCCTATAATTCACCCCTCCACTTT. Amino acid sequence: CASRKGASYNSPLHF.

This clone turned up a few times. The chain recombines TRBV6-2 or TRBV6-3 with TRBJ1-5; 7 nucleotides align to TRBD1. The CDR3 runs to 19 residues. The V gene end was trimmed by 5 bases and the J gene end by 5 bases; junction bases not matched to a gene: 21. Germline V CDR1 and CDR2: MNHEY, SVGEGT. The DNA for the CDR3 is TGTGCCAGCAGTCTACAAGGTGACAGGGCCTCACTCAGGTATCAGCCCCAGCATTTT. Amino acids: CASSLQGDRASLRYQPQHF.

This clone was detected only a few times. The genes are TRBV7-9 and TRBJ2-2; 14 bases fit TRBD2. Germline V lookup: CDR1 SEHNR, CDR2 FQNEAQ (reference sequence). With 2 bases clipped from V and 5 bases from J, the junction kept 4 bases outside the gene matches. This CDR3 contains 17 residues. CDR3 sequence reads: CASSLRLAGGPTGELFF. CDR3 in DNA: TGTGCCAGCAGCTTAAGACTAGCGGGAGGGCCAACCGGGGAGCTGTTTTTT. The full variable domain, with the rest looked up from reference TRBV7-9 and TRBJ2-2, is DTGVSQNPRHKITKRGQNVTFRCDPISEHNRLYWYRQTLGQGPEFLTYFQNEAQLEKSRLLSDRFSAERPKGSFSTLEIQRTEQGDSAMYLCASSLRLAGGPTGELFFGEGSRLTVL.

The chain has TRBV27 and TRBJ1-1; TRBD1 aligns across 10 bases. The CDR3 spans 18 residues. Germline V CDR1 and CDR2: MNHEY, SMNVEV (reference sequence). Trimming took 2 bases from V and 3 from J; bases not matched to a gene: 12. The CDR3 region is CASSLILRDRGWDTEAFF. The CDR3 DNA reads TGTGCCAGCAGTTTAATCCTGCGGGACAGGGGATGGGACACTGAAGCTTTCTTT.

CDR3 coding DNA: TGTGCCAGCAGCCAACAGGGGGCAGGCGAGCAGTACTTC. Protein sequence: CASSQQGAGEQYF. This chain uses TRBV3-1 (or the pseudogene TRBV3-2) with TRBJ2-7; 8 bases match TRBD1. V was pared by 2 bases and J by 6 bases, with 3 bases of the junction left unmatched. The CDR3 spans 13 residues. Germline lookup yields CDR1 LGHDT and CDR2 YNNKEL (reference sequence).

This clone was found once. The gene calls are TRBV11-1 and TRBJ1-1; 7 bases fit TRBD1. Germline CDR1 is SGHAT and CDR2 is FQDESV (reference sequence). J gave up 0 bases and V 3 bases, and 7 bases lay outside the gene matches. This CDR3 region has 16 residues. The CDR3 DNA is TGTGCCAGCAGCTTCTCGCGGGACAGTTTGAACACTGAAGCTTTCTTT. Translation gives CASSFSRDSLNTEAFF.

The gene calls are TRBV27 and TRBJ2-7; 7 bases align to TRBD1. Looked up from germline, CDR1 is MNHEY and CDR2 is SMNVEV (reference sequence). CDR3 length: 13 amino acids. The junction had 9 bases not matched to a gene; V was cut back by 7 bases and J by 6 bases. The CDR3 DNA reads TGTGCCAGCAAACTAACAGGGGCGGTCGAGCAGTACTTC. Protein sequence: CASKLTGAVEQYF.

The chain carries TRBV15 and TRBJ1-5; weak D call: TRBD1 (6 bases). V was cut by 2 bases and J by 3 bases, with 11 bases left in between. Germline CDR1 and CDR2: LNHNV and YYDKDF (reference sequence). This CDR3 comprises 15 residues. CDR3 DNA sequence: TGTGCCACCAGCAGACCACGACAGGCCAATCAGCCCCAGCATTTT. The encoded protein is CATSRPRQANQPQHF. The entire variable domain, with the rest obtained from reference TRBV15 and TRBJ1-5, is as follows: DAMVIQNPRYQVTQFGKPVTLSCSQTLNHNVMYWYQQKSSQAPKLLFHYYDKDFNNEADTPDNFQSRRPNTSFCFLDIRSPGLGDTAMYLCATSRPRQANQPQHFGDGTRLSIL.

This rearrangement joins TRBV7-3 to TRBJ2-1; maybe TRBD2 (6 bases). The CDR3 contains 15 residues. CDR1 SGHTA and CDR2 FQGTGA come from the germline V gene. Trimming took 2 bases from V and 6 from J, leaving 14 bases between them. The CDR3 DNA follows: TGTGCCAGCAGCTTAGGGCGGGGAGGCCCCAATGAGCAGTTCTTC. Translating it yields CASSLGRGGPNEQFF.

The chain links TRBV11-2 to TRBJ2-1; 10 nucleotides line up with TRBD2. The germline CDR1 and CDR2 sequences are SGHAT and FQNNGV. CDR3 length equals 15 residues. V lost 3 bases, J lost 5 bases, and 4 bases stayed unmatched. In DNA, the CDR3 is TGTGCCAGCAGCTTTATAGCGGGAGGCAACAATGAGCAGTTCTTC. It translates to CASSFIAGGNNEQFF.